Sequencing of this T cell receptor beta chain was carried out in a study of radiation and T cells in renal cell carcinoma (dated by TCRdb to 2018 to 2021). Background on the whole study: Samples came from a clinical trial, in which primary renal cell carcinomas received 15 Gy stereotactic body radiation therapy followed by nephrectomy 4 weeks later. In total, approximately 54 samples, comprising 25 or so tumors and some 27 peripheral blood samples, were subjected to TCR beta sequencing. Across all 50 or so samples, 4,016,671 unique CDR3 nucleotide sequences, encoding 2,658,974 unique CDR3 amino acid sequences, were identified. Paper-wide results and their limitations: Blood repertoire dynamics were not followed beyond 4 weeks after treatment. In blood, the top tumor clonotypes increased from baseline to 2 weeks after radiation and then shrank by 4 weeks, which suggests a temporary expansion of tumor-resident clones. Because no pretreatment tumor biopsies were available, whether clonotypes were present in the tumor at baseline could not be determined. The single-armed trial design could not address effects of radiation dose or scheduling on the TCR repertoire.

TCR beta libraries were generated from genomic DNA with the immunoSEQ kit, following the manufacturer's recommendations. To prepare the libraries, a first multiplex PCR with proprietary primers was run, followed by a second PCR that added unique barcodes, and a bead cleanup was done after each round. Each sample batch included a kit-provided positive control reaction and a negative control reaction. The final libraries were assessed on an Agilent 4200 TapeStation D1000 ScreenTape, pooled by volume, and quantified by qPCR. Sequencing ran on an Illumina NextSeq500 with a MidOutput 150-cycle cartridge, using 156 Read1 and 15 Index1 cycles with kit custom primers. The pooled library was loaded at approximately 0.99 pM, and approximately 18% PhiX control was spiked in. The original pipeline was this. Vendor-processed data were analyzed in R, and a clonotype was defined as all T cells sharing the same CDR3 nucleotide sequence. In the clone abundance analyses, frequencies were normalized to the 10,000 most abundant clones in each sample. Before analysis, public T cell clones were removed, and these numbered fewer than five per sample on average. Tumor-enriched and baseline blood-enriched clonotypes were defined by at least a 32-fold difference in abundance between compartments. A beta-binomial differential abundance model was applied to find clonotypes that expanded or contracted between blood time points. The Baroni-Urbani and Buser coefficient was used to measure tumor-blood repertoire similarity, and groups were compared with two-tailed Wilcoxon tests in R. As stored in TCRdb, this immuneACCESS dataset retains in-frame rearrangements with V and J assigned. A fraction of the clones does not appear; measured against another copy, unresolved V genes explain less than half of the discrepancy, and the remainder lacks a known reason. V, J and clone size reflect that table, while D and trimming were determined from the DNA. This sample gives more than 75,000 clones in total; just over 85% of them show up just once. The ten biggest clones cover about 22% of the sample.

The sample's time point label, in plain terms: blood 2 weeks post-SBRT. The treatment or condition label for this specimen denotes: 15 Gy SBRT to primary tumor, nephrectomy 4 weeks later. To follow tumor-enriched clonotypes, peripheral blood was collected serially from radiation-treated patients at baseline and again at 2 weeks and 4 weeks after SBRT. Every patient's renal cell carcinoma showed clear cell pathology. Genomic DNA for TCR sequencing was prepared using the QIAamp DNA Blood Mini Kit (Qiagen). The analyses included only samples that passed all quality control checks. On this clone itself: The antigen it binds to is not known. Base quality data are lacking; no much larger clone is found one base away.

CDR1 and CDR2 were assigned from the germline V gene as LGHNA and YSLEER. V loses 2 bases at its end and J loses 2 bases; junction bases beyond the gene matches: 1. The CDR3, cysteine through phenylalanine, is 15 amino acids long. Of all the DNA, just the CDR3 is kept, 45 bases in frame from base 1. The V and J segments used are TRBV4-3 and TRBJ1-4; the central 8 bases match TRBD1. Source: blood, taken from a patient whose treatment included radiotherapy and nephrectomy. The sequence came from a woman aged 45-60 years with renal cell carcinoma. The CDR3 is CASSQNRGTNEKLFF. Here is the DNA: TGCGCCAGCAGCCAAAACAGGGGGACTAATGAAAAACTGTTTTTT.